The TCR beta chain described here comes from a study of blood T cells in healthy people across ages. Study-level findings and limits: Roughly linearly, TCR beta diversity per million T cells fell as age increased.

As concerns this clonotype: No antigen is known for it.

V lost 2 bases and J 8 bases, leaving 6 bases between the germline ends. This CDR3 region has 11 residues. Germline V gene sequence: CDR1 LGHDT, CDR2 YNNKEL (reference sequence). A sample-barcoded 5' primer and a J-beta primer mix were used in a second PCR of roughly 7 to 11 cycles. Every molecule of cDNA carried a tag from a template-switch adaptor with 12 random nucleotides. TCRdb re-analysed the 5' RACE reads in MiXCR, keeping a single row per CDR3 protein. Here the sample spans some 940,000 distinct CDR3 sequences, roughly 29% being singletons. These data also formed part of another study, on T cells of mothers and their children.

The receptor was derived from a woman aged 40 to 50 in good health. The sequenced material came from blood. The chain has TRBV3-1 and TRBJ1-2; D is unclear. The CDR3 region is CASSQSSGYTF. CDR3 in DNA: TGTGCCAGCAGCCAATCGAGCGGCTACACCTTC.